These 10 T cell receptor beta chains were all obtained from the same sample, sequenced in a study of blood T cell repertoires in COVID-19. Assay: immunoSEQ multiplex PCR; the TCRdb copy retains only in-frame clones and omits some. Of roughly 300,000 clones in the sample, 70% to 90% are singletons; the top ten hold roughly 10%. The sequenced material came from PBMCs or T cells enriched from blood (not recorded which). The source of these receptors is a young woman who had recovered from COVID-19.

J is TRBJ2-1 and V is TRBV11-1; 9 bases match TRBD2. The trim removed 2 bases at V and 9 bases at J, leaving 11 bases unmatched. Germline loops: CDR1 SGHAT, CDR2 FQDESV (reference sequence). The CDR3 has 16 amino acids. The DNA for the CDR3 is TGTGCCAGCAGCTTAATTTTCACGGCGGGGGGGCTTGAGCAGTTCTTC. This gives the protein CASSLIFTAGGLEQFF.

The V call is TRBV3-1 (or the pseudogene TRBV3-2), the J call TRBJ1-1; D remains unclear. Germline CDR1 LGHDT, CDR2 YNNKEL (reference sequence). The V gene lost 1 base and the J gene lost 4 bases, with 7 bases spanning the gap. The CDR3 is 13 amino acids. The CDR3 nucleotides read TGTGCCAGCAGCCAAGGGGAGGGCACTGAAGCTTTCTTT. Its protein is CASSQGEGTEAFF.

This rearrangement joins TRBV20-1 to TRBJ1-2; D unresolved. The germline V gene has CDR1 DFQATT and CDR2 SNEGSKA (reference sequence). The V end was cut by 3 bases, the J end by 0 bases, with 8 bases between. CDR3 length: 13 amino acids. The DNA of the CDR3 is TGCAGTGCTAGTGACACGGCTAACTATGGCTACACCTTC. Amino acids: CSASDTANYGYTF.

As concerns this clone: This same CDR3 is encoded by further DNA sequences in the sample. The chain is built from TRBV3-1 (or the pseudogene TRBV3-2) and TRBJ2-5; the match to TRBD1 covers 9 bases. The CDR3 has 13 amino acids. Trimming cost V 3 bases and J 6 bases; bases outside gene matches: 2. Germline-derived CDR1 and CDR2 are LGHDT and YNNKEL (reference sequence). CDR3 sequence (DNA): TGTGCCAGCAGCCAGGACAGGGGCCAGACCCAGTACTTC. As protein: CASSQDRGQTQYF.

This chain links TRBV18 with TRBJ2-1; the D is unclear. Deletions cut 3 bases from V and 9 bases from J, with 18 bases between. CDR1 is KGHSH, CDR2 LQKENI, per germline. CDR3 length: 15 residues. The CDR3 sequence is CASSPEPRSLGEQFF. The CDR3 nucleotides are TGTGCCAGCTCACCCGAACCTCGTTCACTTGGTGAGCAGTTCTTC.

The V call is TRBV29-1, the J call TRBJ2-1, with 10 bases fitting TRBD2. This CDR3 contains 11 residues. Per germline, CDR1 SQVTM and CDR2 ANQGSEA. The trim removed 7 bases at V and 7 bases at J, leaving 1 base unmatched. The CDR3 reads CSGGLANEQFF. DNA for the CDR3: TGCAGCGGGGGACTAGCGAATGAGCAGTTCTTC.

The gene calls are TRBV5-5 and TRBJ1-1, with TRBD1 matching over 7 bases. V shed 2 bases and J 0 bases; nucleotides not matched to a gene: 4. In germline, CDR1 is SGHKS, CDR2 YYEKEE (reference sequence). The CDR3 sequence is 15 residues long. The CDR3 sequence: CASSLQGTMNTEAFF. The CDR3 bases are TGTGCCAGCAGCTTACAGGGGACAATGAACACTGAAGCTTTCTTT.

CDR3 DNA sequence: TGTGCCAGCAGCTTAGTAGTTAACCAGCCCCAGCATTTT. Encoded protein: CASSLVVNQPQHF. The chain uses TRBV11-2 and TRBJ1-5, with no clear D. The CDR3 sequence is 13 residues long. Germline V gives CDR1 SGHAT, CDR2 FQNNGV. V shed 1 base and J shed 7 bases, with 8 bases lying between them.

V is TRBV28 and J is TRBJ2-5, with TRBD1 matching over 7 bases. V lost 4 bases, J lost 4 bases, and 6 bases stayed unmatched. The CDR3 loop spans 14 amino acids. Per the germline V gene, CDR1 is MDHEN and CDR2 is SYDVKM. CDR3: CASSSDRVGETQYF. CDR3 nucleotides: TGTGCCAGCAGTTCCGACAGGGTTGGAGAGACCCAGTACTTC. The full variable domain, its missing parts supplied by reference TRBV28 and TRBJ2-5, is DVKVTQSSRYLVKRTGEKVFLECVQDMDHENMFWYRQDPGLGLRLIYFSYDVKMKEKGDIPEGYSVSREKKERFSLILESASTNQTSMYLCASSSDRVGETQYFGPGTRLLVL.

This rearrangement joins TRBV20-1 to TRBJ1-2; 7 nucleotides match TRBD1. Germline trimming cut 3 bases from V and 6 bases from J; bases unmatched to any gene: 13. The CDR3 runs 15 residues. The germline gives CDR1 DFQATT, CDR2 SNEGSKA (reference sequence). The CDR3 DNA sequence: TGCAGTGCTAGTATCGCGGACAGGTATTCGGATGGCTACACCTTC. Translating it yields CSASIADRYSDGYTF.